The T cell receptor beta chain under discussion was sequenced for a study of shared clonotypes between healthy human individuals (TCRdb year 2020). At the level of the whole study: The cohort comprised a couple of women and a few men aged 18 to 49 years. Libraries were prepared and TCR repertoires were sequenced by different laboratories using diverse techniques, in order to increase sequencing depth and limit assay-specific biases. Each donor's leukapheresis produced roughly between roughly 0.85 and 9.5 billion PBMCs. Blood TCR repertoires of a handful of healthy adults were deeply sequenced to estimate repertoire size and the extent of clonotype sharing between individuals. Study-wide conclusions, independent of this receptor: Sampling was restricted to blood, and TCR repertoires in tissues likely differ from the TCR repertoires found in blood. Pairwise subsampling led to the expectation that sequencing depth would affect the degree of clonotype sharing among donors. The small number of donors limited the genetic and exposure-history diversity represented.

TCR CDR3 regions were amplified from genomic DNA by multiplex PCR using the deep immunoSEQ assay. For each cell subset, the extracted genomic DNA was distributed evenly across all wells of several immunoSEQ 96-well plates, and each plate served as one replicate. Each replicate PCR for unsorted PBMC received about 310 ng genomic DNA, equal to 30,000 to 35,000 T cell genomes. Ten immunoSEQ deep assay plates were used to sequence unsorted PBMC genomic DNA. The purified libraries were quantified using a Qubit 3.0 fluorometer, sized with a Bioanalyzer 2100, and then quantified again using the KAPA Library Quantification kit. Every immunoSEQ 96-well plate was sequenced on a separate single-read 150-cycle Illumina NextSeq 550 flow cell. The authors processed their data as follows. Because only junctional sequences without quality scores were contained in the immunoSEQ output, filtering matching that applied to full-length reads could not be performed. Sequences were annotated with PyIR, a Python wrapper for IgBLAST v1.9, and V/J genes and CDR3 were assigned using IMGT germline references. Reads were filtered out if the reads had weak V/J assignments (E-value above 1e-6), no CDR3, stop codons, out-of-frame junctions, or ambiguous translated residues. A V3J clonotype was defined by an identical inferred V gene, J gene, and CDR3 amino acid sequence. The percentage overlap between two repertoires was calculated by dividing the number of shared unique clonotypes by the size of the smaller repertoire. Richness of each repertoire was evaluated using RTK rarefaction, the Chao1 estimator, and Recon v2.1 estimates of unobserved clonotypes. TCRdb holds this immuneACCESS table with in-frame rearrangements only. Some clones are missing; in checked studies, unresolved V genes explain under half, and the rest has no known cause. Clonal size and the V and J genes are those of that table, whereas D and trimming came from the DNA. This sample comprises roughly 95,000 clones, less than 50% of them detected only once. The top ten constitute about 15% of the sample.

The CDR3 runs 13 amino acids, cysteine and phenylalanine included. Only CDR3 DNA is held: 39 bases, read in frame from base 1. The V and J ends are trimmed by 3 bases and 6 bases, leaving 11 bases between them. CDR1 and CDR2 were assigned from the germline V gene (reference sequence) as SEHNR and FQNEAQ. The donors were healthy, HIV-negative adults who had no recently reported acute infections or vaccinations. Every donor was a Caucasian adult residing in Nashville, Tennessee, USA. For unsorted samples, some 87 million PBMCs were counted, and genomic DNA was extracted using the QIAamp DNA Blood Mini kit. Blood was collected by leukapheresis, and PBMCs were isolated by Ficoll-Histopaque density gradient centrifugation and then cryopreserved in liquid nitrogen vapor phase. With regard to this clone: Its antigen is still unknown. Base quality data are lacking; no much larger clone is found one base away.

The chain was built from TRBV7-9 and TRBJ1-2, with the D gene not clear enough to name. This receptor was obtained from a woman aged 40 to 50 in good health. Some clones in this sample may be carry-over from other donors' samples. Specimen: PBMCs. The CDR3 loop reads CASSLALSHGYTF. In nucleotides, the sequence is TGTGCCAGCAGCTTGGCCCTGTCCCATGGCTACACCTTC.